The sequence of this T cell receptor beta chain was determined in a study of blood T cell repertoires in COVID-19. Study background: Samples representing acute and convalescent COVID-19 were sourced from the United States, Italy and Spain. T cells, B-cell-depleted T cells, or PBMCs provided the cDNA or gDNA that served as material.

This CDR3 contains 15 residues. Germline CDR1 is SGHTA and CDR2 is FQGNSA. V was clipped by 6 bases and J by 8 bases; unmatched bases: 12. Profiled with immunoSEQ multiplex PCR; TCRdb holds only in-frame clones, not every one. Here the sample spans hundreds of thousands of clones, around 89% being singletons. The TCR comes from a woman aged 30 to 39 with acute or convalescent COVID-19. J is TRBJ2-1 and V is TRBV7-2; 8 bases match TRBD1. Sequenced: peripheral blood. The CDR3 DNA is TGTGCCAGCAGTTCGGGACAGGCCGGGCGGTATGAGCAGTTCTTC. It encodes CASSSGQAGRYEQFF.